These 6 T cell receptor beta chains share one sample of origin, sequenced in a study of cytomegalovirus exposure and HLA in healthy donors (dated by TCRdb to 2017 to 2019). Library preparation was by the immunoSEQ multiplex PCR assay. For the multiplex PCR, a mixture combining 60 forward primers for TCR Vbeta segments and 13 reverse primers for TCR Jbeta segments was used. TCRdb took over this immuneACCESS table, retaining in-frame rearrangements with V and J assigned. Such tables are incomplete; in checked studies, under half of the missing clones stem from an unresolved V gene, and the remainder is unexplained. The sample table holds about 140,000 clones. 2.7% of the sample rests with the top ten. Sample: PBMCs. The source is a man aged 40-50 years in good health and CMV-seronegative.

The genes are TRBV5-1 and TRBJ1-5; 9 bases match TRBD1. The junction had 6 bases not matched to a gene; V was cut back by 4 bases and J by 4 bases. The CDR3 totals 15 residues. Per germline, CDR1 SGHRS and CDR2 YFSETQ. CDR3 amino acids: CASSITGTGNQPQHF. The CDR3 region has the DNA TGCGCCAGCAGCATCACCGGGACAGGGAATCAGCCCCAGCATTTT.

The gene calls are TRBV14 and TRBJ2-1; D is possibly TRBD2 (6 bases). Germline assignment: CDR1 SGHDN and CDR2 FVKESK. The length of the CDR3 is 15 residues. Trimming took off 5 bases at V and 10 bases at J, with 21 bases between the two ends. The CDR3 coding sequence is TGTGCCAGCAGCGCGGGAAGCCGGGCCCGGGGGGAGCAGTTCTTC. It codes for CASSAGSRARGEQFF.

The chain employs TRBV7-9 and TRBJ2-5; TRBD2 aligns across 10 bases. Germline values: CDR1 SEHNR, CDR2 FQNEAQ (reference sequence). The trim removed 1 base at V and 1 base at J, leaving 6 bases unmatched. CDR3 length: 17 residues. CDR3 sequence: CASSLEPGLALQETQYF. CDR3 coding DNA: TGTGCCAGCAGCTTAGAACCGGGACTAGCGCTCCAAGAGACCCAGTACTTC.

This chain joins TRBV14 and TRBJ2-1, with TRBD1 as a possible D gene (6 bases). With 2 bases removed from V and 3 bases from J, the gap between germline ends came to 14 bases. Germline CDR1 and CDR2: SGHDN and FVKESK. The CDR3 has 16 amino acids. The CDR3 sequence is CASSQNRDTLYNEQFF. DNA for the CDR3: TGTGCCAGCAGCCAAAACCGGGACACCCTCTACAATGAGCAGTTCTTC.

The chain recombines TRBV11-2 with TRBJ1-1, with D possibly being TRBD1 (6 bases). Trimming took 5 bases from V and 1 from J, leaving 8 bases between them. The CDR3 runs to 13 residues. Germline lookup yields CDR1 SGHAT and CDR2 FQNNGV. CDR3 sequence (DNA): TGTGCCAGCAGCCGGACAGAGAACACTGAAGCTTTCTTT. Its protein is CASSRTENTEAFF. Full variable domain (rest looked up from reference TRBV11-2 and TRBJ1-1): EAGVAQSPRYKIIEKRQSVAFWCNPISGHATLYWYQQILGQGPKLLIQFQNNGVVDDSQLPKDRFSAERLKGVDSTLKIQPAKLEDSAVYLCASSRTENTEAFFGQGTRLTVV.

This chain links TRBV25-1 with TRBJ1-5; no definite D call. The CDR3 totals 14 residues. Germline CDR1 is MGHDK and CDR2 is SYGVNS. V shed 2 bases and J shed 1 base, with 6 bases lying between them. In DNA form, the CDR3 reads TGTGCCAGCAGTGAAGAACAGAGCAATCAGCCCCAGCATTTT. This codes for CASSEEQSNQPQHF.